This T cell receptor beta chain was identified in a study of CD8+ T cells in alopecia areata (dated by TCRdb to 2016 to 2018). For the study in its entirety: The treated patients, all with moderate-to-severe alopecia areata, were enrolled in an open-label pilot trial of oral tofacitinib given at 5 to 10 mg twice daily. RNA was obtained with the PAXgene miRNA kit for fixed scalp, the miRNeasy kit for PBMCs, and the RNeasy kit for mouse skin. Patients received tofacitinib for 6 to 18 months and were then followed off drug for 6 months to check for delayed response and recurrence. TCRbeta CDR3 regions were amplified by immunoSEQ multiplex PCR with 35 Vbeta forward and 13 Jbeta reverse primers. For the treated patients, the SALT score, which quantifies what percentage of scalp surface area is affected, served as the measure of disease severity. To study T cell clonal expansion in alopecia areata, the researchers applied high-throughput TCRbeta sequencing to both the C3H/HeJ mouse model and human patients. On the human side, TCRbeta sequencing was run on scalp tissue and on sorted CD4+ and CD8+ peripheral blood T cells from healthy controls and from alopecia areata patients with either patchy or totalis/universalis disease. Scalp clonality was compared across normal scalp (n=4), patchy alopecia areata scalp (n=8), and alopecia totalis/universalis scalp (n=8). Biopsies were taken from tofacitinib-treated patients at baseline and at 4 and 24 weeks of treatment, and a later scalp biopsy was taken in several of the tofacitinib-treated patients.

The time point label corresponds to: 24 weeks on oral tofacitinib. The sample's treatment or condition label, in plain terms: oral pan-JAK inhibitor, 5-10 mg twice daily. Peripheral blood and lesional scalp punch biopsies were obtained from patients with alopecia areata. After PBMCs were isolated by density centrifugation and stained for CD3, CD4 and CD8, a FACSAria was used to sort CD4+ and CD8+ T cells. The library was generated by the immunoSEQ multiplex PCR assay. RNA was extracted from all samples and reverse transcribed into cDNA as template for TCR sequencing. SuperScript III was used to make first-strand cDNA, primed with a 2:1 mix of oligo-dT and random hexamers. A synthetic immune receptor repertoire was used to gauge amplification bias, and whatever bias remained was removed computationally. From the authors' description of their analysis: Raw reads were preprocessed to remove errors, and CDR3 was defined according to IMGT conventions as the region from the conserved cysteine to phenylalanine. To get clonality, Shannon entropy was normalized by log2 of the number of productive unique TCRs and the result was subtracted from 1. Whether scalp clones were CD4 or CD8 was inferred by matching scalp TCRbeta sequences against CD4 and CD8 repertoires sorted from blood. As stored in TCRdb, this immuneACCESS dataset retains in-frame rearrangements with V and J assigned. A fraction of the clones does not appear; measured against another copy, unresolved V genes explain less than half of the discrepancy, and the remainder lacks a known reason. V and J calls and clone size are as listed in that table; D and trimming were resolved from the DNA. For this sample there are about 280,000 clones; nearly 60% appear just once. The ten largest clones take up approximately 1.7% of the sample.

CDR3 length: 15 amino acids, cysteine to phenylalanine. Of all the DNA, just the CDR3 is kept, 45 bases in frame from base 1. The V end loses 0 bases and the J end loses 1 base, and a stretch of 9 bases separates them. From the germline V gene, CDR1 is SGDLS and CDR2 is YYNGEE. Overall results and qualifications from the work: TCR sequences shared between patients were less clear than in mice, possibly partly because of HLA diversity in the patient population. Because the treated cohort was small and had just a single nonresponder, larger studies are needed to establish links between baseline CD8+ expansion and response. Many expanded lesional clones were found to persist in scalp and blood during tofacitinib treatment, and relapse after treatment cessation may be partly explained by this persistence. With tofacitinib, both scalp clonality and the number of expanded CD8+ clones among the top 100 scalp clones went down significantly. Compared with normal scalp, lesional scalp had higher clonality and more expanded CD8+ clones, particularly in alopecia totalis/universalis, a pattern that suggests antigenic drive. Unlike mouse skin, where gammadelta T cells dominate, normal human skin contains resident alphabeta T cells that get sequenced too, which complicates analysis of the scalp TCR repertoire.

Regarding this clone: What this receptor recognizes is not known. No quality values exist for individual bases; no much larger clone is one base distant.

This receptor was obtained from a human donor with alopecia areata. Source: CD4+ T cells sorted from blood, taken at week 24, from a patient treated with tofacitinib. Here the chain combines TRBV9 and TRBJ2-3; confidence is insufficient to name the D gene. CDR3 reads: CASSVGDSRTDTQYF. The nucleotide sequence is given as TGTGCCAGCAGCGTAGGTGACTCCCGCACAGATACGCAGTATTTT. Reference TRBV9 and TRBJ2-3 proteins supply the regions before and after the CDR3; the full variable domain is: DSGVTQTPKHLITATGQRVTLRCSPRSGDLSVYWYQQSLDQGLQFLIQYYNGEERAKGNILERFSAQQFPDLHSELNLSSLELGDSALYFCASSVGDSRTDTQYFGPGTRLTVL.